The 18 T cell receptor beta chains below come from one sample, sequenced in a study of Graves' ophthalmopathy and Graves' hyperthyroidism. Amplification of TCR beta CDR3 regions used RNA transcripts. Investigators did first-round RT-PCR with HTBI primers, then second-round multiplex PCR. TCRdb analysed the multiplex PCR reads with MiXCR anew, one entry per CDR3 protein. The table has over 200,000 distinct CDR3 sequences, under 30% seen once; the top ten hold over 7.5%. Sequencing was carried out using peripheral blood. The receptors were gathered from a man in his fifties or sixties with Graves' ophthalmopathy.

This clonotype was counted many times. The V gene is TRBV11-2, the J gene TRBJ2-7; D gene ambiguous. The CDR3 contains 13 residues. Germline V CDR1 and CDR2: SGHAT, FQNNGV. Trimming pared 5 bases from V and 2 bases from J, leaving 10 bases between. The CDR3 coding sequence is TGTGCCAGCAGCCGGACCGACGCCTACGAGCAGTACTTC. Its protein is CASSRTDAYEQYF.

The chain joins TRBV6-2 or TRBV6-3 to TRBJ2-7; maybe TRBD1 (6 bases). V was cut by 0 bases and J by 1 base, with 10 bases left in between. This CDR3 has 15 residues. Germline loops: CDR1 MNHEY, CDR2 SVGEGT. CDR3: CASSYSTGTSYEQYF. The CDR3 nucleotides are TGTGCCAGCAGTTACTCCACCGGGACATCCTACGAGCAGTACTTC.

This clonotype was detected ten times or more. The rearrangement links TRBV7-6 to TRBJ2-2; the match to TRBD2 covers 7 bases. CDR3 size: 16 residues. V shed 4 bases and J 7 bases; nucleotides not matched to a gene: 12. CDR1 and CDR2 from the germline V gene are SGHVS and FNYEAQ. The DNA for the CDR3 is TGTGCCAGCAGCTCCTCCTGGGCGCGGGACTACGGGGAGCTGTTTTTT. This translates into CASSSSWARDYGELFF.

This clonotype was seen repeatedly, ten times or more. The V gene is TRBV7-8, the J gene TRBJ1-3; D might be TRBD1 (5 bases). CDR1 SGHVS and CDR2 FQNEAQ come from the germline V gene. V lost 1 base and J lost 0, with 10 bases in between. The CDR3 sequence is 16 residues long. This chain's CDR3 is CASSLVGVNSGNTIYF. The CDR3 DNA is TGTGCCAGCAGCTTAGTAGGGGTCAACTCTGGAAACACCATATATTTT.

V usage is TRBV30 and J usage is TRBJ1-5; maybe TRBD1 (5 bases). The germline V gene has CDR1 GTSNPN and CDR2 SVGIG (reference sequence). V was cut by 2 bases and J by 5 bases, with 10 bases left in between. CDR3 size: 13 residues. The CDR3 DNA reads TGTGCCTGGAGTACCCAGGGTCATCAGCCCCAGCATTTT. Amino acid sequence: CAWSTQGHQPQHF. Using reference TRBV30 and TRBJ1-5 for the parts outside the CDR3, the full variable domain is SQTIHQWPATLVQPVGSPLSLECTVEGTSNPNLYWYRQAAGRGLQLLFYSVGIGQISSEVPQNLSASRPQDRQFILSSKKLLLSDSGFYLCAWSTQGHQPQHFGDGTRLSIL.

This clonotype was seen many times. The V gene is TRBV12-5, the J gene TRBJ2-5; 7 positions match TRBD2. The CDR3 contains 15 residues. CDR1 LGHNT and CDR2 FRNRAP come from the germline V gene. V trimming: 7 bases; J trimming: 5 bases; junction bases outside the gene matches: 13. The DNA of the CDR3 is TGTGCTAGTGCCATGTTGGCGGGAGCGGTGGAGACCCAGTACTTC. Protein sequence: CASAMLAGAVETQYF.

This clonotype was seen once. This chain connects TRBV6-1 to TRBJ1-2, with unresolved D. The CDR3 spans 11 residues. Looked up from germline, CDR1 is MNHNS and CDR2 is SASEGT. Deletions cut 6 bases from V and 8 bases from J, with 10 bases between. The CDR3 loop is CASSREGGYTF. Written as DNA, the CDR3 is TGTGCCAGCAGCCGGGAGGGCGGCTACACCTTC.

A single count supports this clonotype. This rearrangement joins TRBV6-2 or TRBV6-3 to TRBJ1-6; no clear D. CDR1 MNHEY and CDR2 SVGEGT come from the germline V gene. This CDR3 region has 13 residues. V was trimmed by 6 bases and J by 9 bases, leaving 12 bases between them. The CDR3 bases are TGTGCCAGCAGCCGAATCGGCATTTCACCCCTCCACTTT. Protein product: CASSRIGISPLHF.

This clonotype appeared many times. The genes are TRBV29-1 and TRBJ2-3; D tentatively fits TRBD1 or TRBD2 (5 bases each). The CDR3 extends over 13 amino acids. CDR1 is SQVTM, CDR2 ANQGSEA, per germline. Trimming removed 4 bases at V and 3 bases at J, with 11 bases between. CDR3 protein: CSVVGANTDTQYF. CDR3 DNA sequence: TGCAGCGTTGTCGGGGCTAATACAGATACGCAGTATTTT.

This clonotype was counted only a few times. The chain employs TRBV12-3 or TRBV12-4 and TRBJ1-5; D remains ambiguous. V lost 0 bases and J lost 6, with 15 bases in between. This CDR3 region has 16 residues. Written as DNA, the CDR3 is TGTGCCAGCAGTTTAGCGGCCGGATCCGAGGGTCAGCCCCAGCATTTT. Translated, it gives CASSLAAGSEGQPQHF.

This clonotype was recorded a few times. The chain recombines TRBV12-3 or TRBV12-4 with TRBJ2-7; TRBD1 might be the D (5 bases). The germline V and J ends were trimmed by 0 bases and 6 bases, with 9 bases remaining between them. The CDR3 is 13 residues long. CDR3 protein: CASSLAEGVEQYF. For the CDR3, the DNA is TGTGCCAGCAGTTTAGCGGAAGGGGTCGAGCAGTACTTC.

In this sample, this clonotype turned up many times. The chain employs TRBV20-1 and TRBJ1-2; D is perhaps TRBD1 (6 bases). Germline V CDR1 and CDR2: DFQATT, SNEGSKA (reference sequence). The ends were cut back, 4 bases at V and 4 bases at J, with 16 bases in the middle. This CDR3 has 14 residues. The CDR3 is CSANPTGPGYGYTF. CDR3 nucleotide sequence: TGCAGTGCTAATCCGACAGGCCCTGGCTATGGCTACACCTTC.

The chain is built from TRBV20-1 and TRBJ1-1; unclear D gene. The CDR3 sequence is 13 residues long. Looked up from germline, CDR1 is DFQATT and CDR2 is SNEGSKA (reference sequence). V shed 3 bases and J shed 5 bases, with 13 bases lying between them. Here the CDR3 reads CSASLGFGTEAFF. In DNA, the CDR3 is TGCAGTGCTAGCTTGGGGTTTGGGACTGAAGCTTTCTTT.

At least ten counts were recorded for this clonotype. CDR3 DNA sequence: TGTGCCAGCAGCATCGGCAGTACGAATTCACCCCTCCACTTT. This codes for CASSIGSTNSPLHF. The chain combines TRBV11-2 with TRBJ1-6; D remains unclear. The V and J ends lost 5 bases and 7 bases respectively, with 12 bases between them. The CDR3 totals 14 residues. Germline loops: CDR1 SGHAT, CDR2 FQNNGV. Complete variable domain (other parts from reference TRBV11-2 and TRBJ1-6): EAGVAQSPRYKIIEKRQSVAFWCNPISGHATLYWYQQILGQGPKLLIQFQNNGVVDDSQLPKDRFSAERLKGVDSTLKIQPAKLEDSAVYLCASSIGSTNSPLHFGNGTRLTVT.

This clonotype has ten or more counts. V usage is TRBV7-2 and J usage is TRBJ2-7; D might be TRBD1 (5 bases). Germline V gene sequence: CDR1 SGHTA, CDR2 FQGNSA. V was pared by 3 bases and J by 3 bases, with 12 bases between. This CDR3 has 14 amino acids. In DNA form, the CDR3 reads TGTGCCAGCAGCTTTTCAGGGTCTGTCTACGAGCAGTACTTC. This sequence encodes CASSFSGSVYEQYF.

A remark on this clonotype: With a much larger clone just one base away, this may be a read error. V and J are TRBV29-1 and TRBJ2-2; D is ambiguous. Germline loops: CDR1 SQVTM, CDR2 ANQGSEA. The CDR3 is 12 amino acids. CDR3: CSIEDDNGELFF. Written as DNA, the CDR3 is TGCAGCATTGAAGATGACAACGGGGAGCTGTTTTTT.

The chain combines TRBV6-2 or TRBV6-3 with TRBJ1-5; 8 nucleotides agree with TRBD1. Germline V lookup: CDR1 MNHEY, CDR2 SVGEGT. CDR3 size: 13 residues. J lost 6 bases, V lost 8 bases, and 6 bases had no gene match. This CDR3 reads CASLQGVGQPQHF. The CDR3 DNA reads TGTGCCAGCCTACAGGGGGTGGGTCAGCCCCAGCATTTT.

This clonotype was detected many times. The chain combines TRBV29-1 with TRBJ1-1; D is unresolved. V was shortened by 5 bases and J by 5 bases, with 12 bases between the two germline ends. Germline assignment: CDR1 SQVTM and CDR2 ANQGSEA. The CDR3 loop spans 12 amino acids. The CDR3 loop reads CSVFEAGTEAFF. The DNA of the CDR3 is TGCAGCGTTTTTGAGGCGGGAACTGAAGCTTTCTTT.